This T cell receptor beta chain was obtained from a study of blood T cell repertoires in COVID-19. The overall study: Samples representing acute and convalescent COVID-19 were sourced from the United States, Italy and Spain. Nucleic acid was either cDNA or gDNA, and it came from T cells, B-cell-depleted T cells, or PBMCs.

Trimming shortened V by 5 bases and J by 2 bases, and 12 bases separated the two germline ends. Germline CDR1 and CDR2: SGHVS and FNYEAQ. The CDR3 has 14 amino acids. Here immunoSEQ multiplex PCR was the method, and the copy in TCRdb shows in-frame clones only, minus some. The sample has over 200,000 clones, about nine tenths seen once. This clone has just one count. Recruits, aged roughly 18 to 95 years, lived in about two dozen US areas. Clinical history as reported by participants underpinned cohort assignment. The clonotype comes from a man between 18 and 35 years old with acute COVID-19. The sequenced material came from PBMCs or T cells enriched from blood (not recorded which). This chain links TRBV7-6 with TRBJ2-5, with a tentative D call TRBD1 (5 bases). CDR3 bases: TGTGCCAGCAGCAAAGGGGCATCGCAAGAGACCCAGTACTTC. It is translated as CASSKGASQETQYF.